This T cell receptor beta chain was sequenced in a study of T cells in Graves' hyperthyroidism and ophthalmopathy. CDR1 and CDR2 from the germline V gene are KGHSH and LQKENI. Trimming took 0 bases from V and 3 from J; bases not matched to a gene: 4. The length of the CDR3 is 15 residues. Fresh peripheral blood, approximately 10 ml, was the source of the PBMCs. RNA transcripts yielded amplified TCR beta CDR3 regions. The study used the HTBI primer set for a first-round RT-PCR of the TCR CDR3. TCRdb passed the multiplex PCR reads through MiXCR, listing each CDR3 protein once. In the table there are some 770,000 distinct CDR3 sequences, about 15% of which are singletons.

The TCR was taken from a man younger than 35 with Graves' hyperthyroidism. The chain uses TRBV18 and TRBJ2-5, with 7 nucleotides matching TRBD2. Material: blood. The CDR3 region is CASSPPGREEETQYF. In DNA, the CDR3 is TGTGCCAGCTCACCACCGGGTCGGGAGGAAGAGACCCAGTACTTC.